This TCR beta chain was observed in a study of cytomegalovirus exposure and HLA in healthy donors. General study results and limits: Reported performance of the classifier showed diagnosis of cytomegalovirus status with high specificity and sensitivity. In a later analysis, a missense DCLRE1C variant was linked to TCR beta V- and J-gene trimming. Some segments of the V type, notably TRBV6-2 and TRBV6-3, were excluded as indistinguishable. A further, later analysis showed that HLA-associated TCR beta chains (compared with equally common others) were more clonally expanded.

The germline CDR1 and CDR2 sequences are MNHNY and SVGAGI (reference sequence). V was pared by 5 bases and J by 8 bases, with 7 bases between. This CDR3 comprises 11 residues. With respect to this clone: What it binds is not known.

The PCR made use of 60 Vbeta and 13 Jbeta primers. Measured with immunoSEQ multiplex PCR; TCRdb has only the in-frame clones, and not every one. The sample lists around 150,000 clones, 65% to 70% occurring once. This TCR was sampled from a woman younger than 35 in good health and CMV-seropositive. Sequencing used PBMCs. The genes are TRBV6-6 and TRBJ2-1; possibly TRBD1 for D (5 bases). CDR3 nucleotide sequence: TGTGCCAGCAGTCCCAGGGATGAGCAGTTCTTC. It is translated as CASSPRDEQFF.